These 28 T cell receptor beta chains were sequenced from one sample in a study of T cell repertoires in aging, cancer and after chemotherapy. Multiplex touch-down PCR with TRB-A/B primers amplified rearranged V-D-J TRB sequences. TCRdb re-analysed the multiplex PCR reads in MiXCR, keeping a single row per CDR3 protein. Of approximately 5,300 distinct CDR3 sequences in the sample, 25% to 30% were seen once. Amplification of TCR beta used genomic DNA extracted from peripheral blood. The sample was blood. These TCRs come from a human donor with a solid tumor.

The chain couples TRBV27 to TRBJ2-2; the D call may be TRBD1 or TRBD2 (5 bases each). The CDR3 has 16 residues. Looked up from germline, CDR1 is MNHEY and CDR2 is SMNVEV (reference sequence). V was pared by 3 bases and J by 6 bases, with 17 bases between. The CDR3 spells CASSLRGPFGPGELFF. The CDR3 nucleotides read TGTGCCAGCAGTTTGAGGGGCCCTTTTGGGCCCGGGGAGCTGTTTTTT.

This clonotype was observed a handful of times. The chain combines TRBV30 with TRBJ1-3; no reliable D call. The V gene lost 4 bases and the J gene lost 2 bases, with 12 bases spanning the gap. Germline V gene data show CDR1 as GTSNPN and CDR2 as SVGIG (reference sequence). The CDR3 totals 14 residues. The CDR3 DNA reads TGTGCCTGGATCCCAGCGGAACCTGGAAACACCATATATTTT. It yields the protein CAWIPAEPGNTIYF.

The CDR3 coding sequence is TGCGCCAGCAGAGCCGCGTACACCGGGGAGCTGTTTTTT. Amino acids: CASRAAYTGELFF. The chain carries TRBV10-2 and TRBJ2-2; D gene unclear. The germline gives CDR1 WSHSY, CDR2 SAAADI. The ends were cut back, 6 bases at V and 3 bases at J, with 8 bases in the middle. The CDR3 totals 13 residues.

V usage is TRBV24-1 and J usage is TRBJ2-2, with unresolved D. This CDR3 has 15 amino acids. The V gene's germline CDR1 is KGHDR and CDR2 SFDVKD. V lost 10 bases to trimming and J lost 5 bases, with 19 bases between them. Written as DNA, the CDR3 is TGTGCCACGGGTGAGGCGAGTGGGTTTACCGGGGAGCTGTTTTTT. Its protein is CATGEASGFTGELFF.

A few counts support this clonotype. The genes are TRBV18 and TRBJ1-2; no firm D call. Germline CDR1 is KGHSH and CDR2 is LQKENI. There are 12 residues in the CDR3. Between the trimmed V and J ends, which lost 3 bases and 3 bases, there was a span of 5 bases. The CDR3 nucleotides are TGTGCCAGCTCACCGCACGACTATGGCTACACCTTC. Its protein is CASSPHDYGYTF.

This clonotype appeared a few times. V usage is TRBV7-9 and J usage is TRBJ1-6; 7 nucleotides match TRBD1. V trimming: 5 bases; J trimming: 7 bases; junction bases outside the gene matches: 8. Looked up from germline, CDR1 is SEHNR and CDR2 is FQNEAQ (reference sequence). The CDR3 runs 15 residues. The CDR3 loop is CASSPPGGVNSPLHF. CDR3 nucleotide sequence: TGTGCCAGCAGCCCTCCAGGGGGAGTCAATTCACCCCTCCACTTT.

V is TRBV19 and J is TRBJ2-7; no clear D. Germline CDR1 is LNHDA and CDR2 is SQIVND (reference sequence). The CDR3 runs to 13 residues. V was cut by 6 bases and J by 4 bases, with 13 bases left in between. CDR3: CASRGLGRYEQYF. In nucleotides, the CDR3 is TGTGCCAGTAGAGGATTGGGCAGGTACGAGCAGTACTTC.

The sample holds a few counts of this clonotype. J is TRBJ2-7 and V is TRBV28; the match to TRBD1 covers 9 bases. Trimming removed 6 bases from V and 4 bases from J; junction bases left unmatched: 7. CDR3 length equals 14 residues. CDR1 MDHEN and CDR2 SYDVKM come from the germline V gene. CDR3 coding DNA: TGTGCCAGCAGCCCAGGGACAGGGCGGTACGAGCAGTACTTC. Its translation is CASSPGTGRYEQYF.

By sample share, this clonotype is medium-sized. The chain recombines TRBV6-5 with TRBJ2-7; 12 nucleotides align to TRBD2. V lost 6 bases and J lost 7; bases outside the gene matches: 4. CDR1 MNHEY and CDR2 SVGAGI come from the germline V gene. This CDR3 has 13 residues. Written as DNA, the CDR3 is TGTGCCAGCAGAAGACTAGCGGGAGATGAGCAGTACTTC. This gives the protein CASRRLAGDEQYF.

The table lists this clonotype with a few counts. The rearrangement uses TRBV20-1 and TRBJ1-1, with 9 bases lining up with TRBD1. Germline V gene lookup returns CDR1 DFQATT and CDR2 SNEGSKA (reference sequence). J lost 6 bases, V lost 4 bases, and 3 bases had no gene match. This CDR3 region has 12 residues. CDR3 loop: CSATRQGAEAFF. Here the CDR3 DNA reads TGCAGTGCTACTAGACAGGGGGCTGAAGCTTTCTTT.

This clonotype has more than one count but fewer than ten. V is TRBV15 and J is TRBJ2-2, with 8 bases that match TRBD2. This CDR3 is 16 amino acids long. The germline gives CDR1 LNHNV, CDR2 YYDKDF (reference sequence). V lost 1 base to trimming and J lost 1 base; unmatched junction nucleotides: 2. The CDR3 loop is CATSRGRGGNTGELFF. The CDR3 bases are TGTGCCACCAGCAGAGGTCGGGGGGGGAACACCGGGGAGCTGTTTTTT. The entire variable domain, with the rest obtained from reference TRBV15 and TRBJ2-2, is as follows: DAMVIQNPRYQVTQFGKPVTLSCSQTLNHNVMYWYQQKSSQAPKLLFHYYDKDFNNEADTPDNFQSRRPNTSFCFLDIRSPGLGDTAMYLCATSRGRGGNTGELFFGEGSRLTVL.

By frequency in the sample, this clonotype is medium-sized. The chain uses TRBV20-1 and TRBJ2-6; D gene unclear. The CDR3 length is 12 residues. V was trimmed by 6 bases and J by 3 bases, leaving 6 bases between them. CDR1 DFQATT and CDR2 SNEGSKA come from the germline V gene (reference sequence). The CDR3 DNA is TGCAGTGCCCAAGGTGGGGCCAACGTCCTGACTTTC. This encodes CSAQGGANVLTF.

Notes on this clonotype: The junction departs from the called germline gene at one end, perhaps through a read error. This chain joins TRBV7-9 and TRBJ1-6; D is unclear. Germline assignment: CDR1 SEHNR and CDR2 FQNEAQ (reference sequence). This CDR3 contains 15 residues. CDR3 loop: CASSLSRDYNSPLHF. In nucleotides, the CDR3 is TGCGCCAGCAGCTTGTCCCGGGACTATAATTCACCCCTCCACTTT.

In this sample, this clonotype is medium-sized. This chain joins TRBV6-5 and TRBJ1-4; D possibly corresponds to TRBD1 (5 bases). Per germline, CDR1 MNHEY and CDR2 SVGAGI. This CDR3 spans 12 amino acids. Trimming left V 11 bases short and J 7 bases short, with 14 bases between. The CDR3 DNA follows: TGTGCCTGCCGGGGGGTAGGTGAAAAACTGTTTTTT. This encodes CACRGVGEKLFF.

The V gene is TRBV27, the J gene TRBJ1-5; 9 bases match TRBD1. The CDR3 loop spans 14 amino acids. Germline loops: CDR1 MNHEY, CDR2 SMNVEV (reference sequence). After removal of 2 bases from V and 5 bases from J, the junction contained 1 base not matched to a gene. Written as DNA, the CDR3 is TGTGCCAGCAGTTTAACAGGGGGCTATCAGCCCCAGCATTTT. Amino acid sequence: CASSLTGGYQPQHF.

In this sample, this clonotype turned up a few times. This chain connects TRBV19 to TRBJ2-7; 10 nucleotides line up with TRBD2. Trimming cost V 2 bases and J 6 bases; bases outside gene matches: 7. The CDR3 consists of 15 residues. Germline V gene sequence: CDR1 LNHDA, CDR2 SQIVND (reference sequence). Written as DNA, the CDR3 is TGTGCCAGTAGTATATCCCCGGGACTAGCGCTCGAGCAGTACTTC. It yields the protein CASSISPGLALEQYF.

The chain links TRBV7-9 to TRBJ2-7; TRBD2 matches at 11 bases. The CDR3 loop spans 15 amino acids. The junction had 5 bases not matched to a gene; V was cut back by 4 bases and J by 3 bases. CDR1 is SEHNR and CDR2 is FQNEAQ in the germline V gene (reference sequence). The CDR3 DNA follows: TGTGCCAGCAGCTCAAGACTAGCGGGGAACTACGAGCAGTACTTC. As protein: CASSSRLAGNYEQYF.

A remark on this clonotype: This may come from a read error, since a much larger clone is one base off. This chain links TRBV12-3 or TRBV12-4 with TRBJ1-2; no clear D gene. The CDR3 has 11 residues. This CDR3 is CVSGTNYGYTF. Written as DNA, the CDR3 is TGTGTCAGCGGAACTAACTATGGCTACACCTTC.

This clonotype is medium-sized (0.01 to 0.1%) within its sample. The chain links TRBV5-6 to TRBJ2-7; D is unclear. With 4 bases removed from V and 2 bases from J, the gap between germline ends came to 10 bases. In germline, CDR1 is SGHDT, CDR2 YYEEEE. The CDR3 extends over 13 amino acids. CDR3 residues: CASSIAGAYEQYF. Here the CDR3 DNA reads TGTGCCAGCAGCATCGCTGGCGCCTACGAGCAGTACTTC.

This clonotype is deemed medium-sized. This chain joins TRBV29-1 and TRBJ1-1; 8 nucleotides match TRBD1. CDR3 length equals 14 residues. Germline CDR1 reads SQVTM; CDR2 reads ANQGSEA. The V segment lost 4 bases and the J segment 1 base; nucleotides outside the gene matches: 5. CDR3 DNA: TGCAGCGTTGTATGGACAGGGTGGAACACTGAAGCTTTCTTT. Translation gives CSVVWTGWNTEAFF.

The chain combines TRBV5-1 with TRBJ1-2; perhaps TRBD1 as D (5 bases). In germline, CDR1 is SGHRS, CDR2 YFSETQ. V shed 5 bases and J shed 3 bases, with 11 bases lying between them. The CDR3 extends over 13 amino acids. For the CDR3, the DNA is TGCGCCAGCAGACAAGGGACTTACTATGGCTACACCTTC. Its translation: CASRQGTYYGYTF.

This clonotype appeared a few times. The V gene is TRBV14, the J gene TRBJ1-2; 9 nucleotides agree with TRBD1. Per the germline V gene, CDR1 is SGHDN and CDR2 is FVKESK. The CDR3 runs 15 residues. J gave up 4 bases and V 1 base, and 4 bases lay outside the gene matches. CDR3 residues: CASSQVTDRGYGYTF. The CDR3 DNA follows: TGTGCCAGCAGCCAAGTTACGGACAGGGGCTATGGCTACACCTTC.

This rearrangement joins TRBV19 to TRBJ2-1; 12 bases match TRBD2. CDR1 and CDR2 (germline): LNHDA, SQIVND (reference sequence). The CDR3 extends over 17 amino acids. Trimming took 4 bases from V and 5 from J; bases not matched to a gene: 9. CDR3 coding DNA: TGTGCCAGTAGTAAAACCGGGACTAGCGGGTCTCACAATGAGCAGTTCTTC. Amino acids: CASSKTGTSGSHNEQFF.

This clonotype turned up a few times. The rearrangement uses TRBV10-3 and TRBJ1-1; D is unresolved. This CDR3 comprises 13 residues. The V end lost 5 bases, the J end lost 1 base, and 8 bases lay between the germline ends. Per germline, CDR1 ENHRY and CDR2 SYGVKD. The CDR3 DNA follows: TGTGCCATCAGTACACAAGGGAACACTGAAGCTTTCTTT. This sequence encodes CAISTQGNTEAFF.

This clonotype was recorded a few times. The chain has TRBV15 and TRBJ2-7; D call uncertain. The CDR3 spans 14 residues. V lost 0 bases and J 0 bases, leaving 6 bases between the germline ends. CDR1 is LNHNV and CDR2 is YYDKDF in the germline V gene (reference sequence). CDR3 bases: TGTGCCACCAGCAGAGATTCCAGCTCCTACGAGCAGTACTTC. This codes for CATSRDSSSYEQYF.

This clonotype was found a few times. V and J are TRBV5-1 and TRBJ1-3; D is undetermined. V was trimmed by 3 bases and J by 1 base, leaving 8 bases between them. This CDR3 has 14 residues. Germline values: CDR1 SGHRS, CDR2 YFSETQ. The CDR3 nucleotides are TGCGCCAGCAGCTATCCGGGGTCTGGAAACACCATATATTTT. This codes for CASSYPGSGNTIYF.

This clonotype was counted a few times. J is TRBJ2-7 and V is TRBV12-3 or TRBV12-4; 8 positions match TRBD1. Trimming at V came to 6 bases and at J to 2 bases, leaving 9 bases not matched to a gene. The CDR3 runs 15 residues. The CDR3 loop reads CASRTSTGGTYEQYF. CDR3 nucleotides: TGTGCCAGCAGGACCAGTACAGGGGGGACCTACGAGCAGTACTTC.

In its sample, this clonotype was seen a few times. This chain uses TRBV7-9 with TRBJ2-1; D unresolved. The CDR3 contains 12 residues. Germline CDR1 and CDR2: SEHNR and FQNEAQ (reference sequence). Trimming took off 4 bases at V and 3 bases at J, with 4 bases between the two ends. The CDR3 protein is CASSSYYNEQFF. CDR3 nucleotide sequence: TGTGCCAGCAGCTCGTACTACAATGAGCAGTTCTTC.